The sequence of this T cell receptor (beta chain) was determined in a study of T-cell reconstitution after alpha-beta-depleted transplantation in children (TCRdb year 2016). About the full investigation: The study quantitatively tracked T-cell immune reconstitution after TCRalphabeta/CD19-depleted allogeneic hematopoietic cell transplantation in children using TCR repertoire profiling.

V loses 11 bases of germline sequence and J loses 3 bases, and the interval between the two ends is 11 bases. Based on the germline V gene, the CDR1 and CDR2 sequences are ENHRY and SYGVKD. The CDR3 covers 11 residues, taking in both the cysteine and the phenylalanine. Left in the record is the CDR3 DNA by itself, 33 bases read in frame from the first base. Ten or more counts support this clonotype. It has no known antigen specificity. No much larger clone is present one base from it, and per-base qualities are unavailable. Library creation used PCR. These reads were obtained on an Illumina HiSeq 2500. To normalize quantification of the TCRbeta repertoire, the TCR libraries were built with molecular barcoding that relied on unique molecular identifiers. TCRdb trimmed the raw reads at Q25, called clones with MiXCR and kept productive beta chains. Every distinct CDR3 protein forms one entry, paired with its most common genes and DNA. Here the sample has almost 500,000 distinct CDR3 sequences; roughly an eighth occur a single time. The leading ten clones occupy over 5.5% of the sample.

The V and J segments used are TRBV10-3 and TRBJ2-7, with TRBD2 perhaps the D gene, on 5 matching bases. This receptor was obtained from a human donor who donated a stem cell graft to a child with combined immunodeficiency. Material: PBMCs from the stem cell graft donor, obtained from the stem cell graft. The DNA reads as follows: TGTGCCTCCGGGGTGGACTACGAGCAGTACTTC. It codes for CASGVDYEQYF.